This entry concerns a single T cell receptor beta chain. The sample originates from a study of blood T cell repertoires in COVID-19. Study-level information: Collection of acute and convalescent COVID-19 samples took place in the United States, Italy and Spain.

TCRdb keeps only in-frame clones here, not all; method: immunoSEQ multiplex PCR. The table has under 140,000 clones, about 80% seen once. CDR1 MGHDK and CDR2 SYGVNS come from the germline V gene. The CDR3 is 16 residues long. The V end lost 4 bases, the J end lost 5 bases, and 21 bases lay between the germline ends. The sequenced material came from peripheral blood. The chain joins TRBV25-1 to TRBJ2-7; D might be TRBD1 (6 bases). The sequence derives from a woman of 80 years or more with active or convalescent COVID-19. In DNA, the CDR3 is TGTGCCAGCAGTGTCTCGACAGGAAAAGATTCCCACGAGCAGTACTTC. This encodes CASSVSTGKDSHEQYF.